The 26 T cell receptor beta chains presented below share a single source sample, sequenced in a study of regulatory T cells in long-lasting Graves disease. Indicated time point: persistent/refractory GD, antithyroid drugs over 5 years with positive TRAb. Making the TCR library involved RNA that had been extracted from PBMCs. To make TCR beta libraries, researchers used iRepertoire HTBI primers and Arm-PCR of CDR3 regions. From the multiplex PCR reads, TCRdb called clonotypes with MiXCR, one entry per CDR3 protein. The sample contains a few hundred thousand distinct CDR3 sequences, less than 25% of which appear only once. The sequencing here drew on peripheral blood mononuclear cells (PBMCs), taken when the disease was refractory, from a patient treated with antithyroid drugs. These receptors originate from a female donor with Graves disease.

This clonotype showed up many times. The genes are TRBV7-9 and TRBJ1-1; TRBD1 is a possible D gene (5 bases). There are 15 residues in the CDR3. Between the trimmed V and J ends, which lost 1 base and 0 bases, there was a span of 9 bases. Germline V lookup: CDR1 SEHNR, CDR2 FQNEAQ (reference sequence). The CDR3 spells CASSLVGGMNTEAFF. For the CDR3, the DNA is TGTGCCAGCAGCTTAGTCGGGGGGATGAACACTGAAGCTTTCTTT.

Of note for this clonotype: A read error may be the cause here, since a much bigger clone is one base away. The V and J genes are TRBV7-2 and TRBJ1-5; 8 bases agree with TRBD1. This CDR3 is built from 15 residues. CDR1 is SGHTA and CDR2 is FQGNSA in the germline V gene. With 5 bases clipped from V and 0 bases from J, the junction kept 3 bases outside the gene matches. This CDR3 is CASSRTGTSNQPQHF. CDR3 DNA: TGTGCCAGCAGCCGGACAGGGACTAGCAATCAGCCCCAGCATTTT.

The gene calls are TRBV30 and TRBJ1-5; tentatively, D is TRBD1 (6 bases). CDR1 GTSNPN and CDR2 SVGIG come from the germline V gene (reference sequence). The CDR3 loop spans 13 amino acids. V dropped 4 bases and J dropped 3 bases, with 10 bases sitting between them. The CDR3 protein is CAWKGQTNQPQHF. In DNA form, the CDR3 reads TGTGCCTGGAAAGGACAGACCAATCAGCCCCAGCATTTT. The full variable domain, completed using reference TRBV30 and TRBJ1-5, is SQTIHQWPATLVQPVGSPLSLECTVEGTSNPNLYWYRQAAGRGLQLLFYSVGIGQISSEVPQNLSASRPQDRQFILSSKKLLLSDSGFYLCAWKGQTNQPQHFGDGTRLSIL.

This clonotype was seen more than once but under ten times. V and J are TRBV5-1 and TRBJ2-5; TRBD2 is a possible D gene (5 bases). The V end was cut by 4 bases, the J end by 4 bases, with 11 bases between. The CDR3 has 13 amino acids. The V gene's germline CDR1 is SGHRS and CDR2 YFSETQ. The CDR3 nucleotides are TGCGCCAGCAGCAGACTACTGCGAGAGACCCAGTACTTC. Translating gives CASSRLLRETQYF.

V is TRBV19 and J is TRBJ1-5, with D possibly being TRBD1 (5 bases). Trimming stripped 7 bases from V and 7 bases from J, with 14 bases between. The length of the CDR3 is 13 residues. From germline, CDR1 is LNHDA and CDR2 SQIVND (reference sequence). CDR3 DNA sequence: TGTGCCAGTACCCCGTCCGGGGGACAGCCCCAGCATTTT. Translated: CASTPSGGQPQHF.

A few counts support this clonotype. This chain uses TRBV29-1 with TRBJ1-1; D not resolved. From germline, CDR1 is SQVTM and CDR2 ANQGSEA. CDR3 length: 13 amino acids. V shed 7 bases and J shed 0 bases, with 12 bases lying between them. The chain's CDR3 is CSGVSGLNTEAFF. CDR3 nucleotide sequence: TGCAGCGGCGTAAGTGGTCTGAACACTGAAGCTTTCTTT.

This clonotype was picked up a small number of times. J is TRBJ2-1 and V is TRBV7-9; D call uncertain. Germline assignment: CDR1 SEHNR and CDR2 FQNEAQ (reference sequence). The CDR3 loop spans 14 amino acids. With 8 bases removed from V and 3 bases from J, the gap between germline ends came to 14 bases. This chain's CDR3 is CASFGRPLYNEQFF. CDR3 coding DNA: TGTGCCAGCTTCGGACGTCCCCTCTACAATGAGCAGTTCTTC.

This clonotype occurred many times. The chain is built from TRBV2 and TRBJ1-1, with D hard to call. Germline V CDR1 and CDR2: SNHLY, FYNNEI. V was clipped by 6 bases and J by 4 bases, with 15 bases between them. The CDR3 contains 14 residues. CDR3 nucleotide sequence: TGTGCCAGCAGCGCAGTGGGCTGGGGCACTGAAGCTTTCTTT. This encodes CASSAVGWGTEAFF.

This clonotype occurred many times. V and J are TRBV28 and TRBJ2-5; 8 bases line up with TRBD2. From germline, CDR1 is MDHEN and CDR2 SYDVKM. The CDR3 is 16 residues long. Trimming removed 1 base from V and 7 bases from J; junction bases left unmatched: 11. CDR3: CASSLSTSGGPGTQYF. CDR3 coding DNA: TGTGCCAGCAGTTTATCTACTAGCGGAGGTCCGGGGACCCAGTACTTC.

Only a few counts were recorded for this clonotype. The gene calls are TRBV27 and TRBJ2-7, with TRBD2 matching 11 bases. V lost 0 bases, J lost 5 bases, and 9 bases stayed unmatched. CDR1 and CDR2 from the germline V gene are MNHEY and SMNVEV (reference sequence). The length of the CDR3 is 17 residues. In DNA form, the CDR3 reads TGTGCCAGCAGTTTATCTGGAACTAGCGGGAGTTATGACGAGCAGTACTTC. This translates into CASSLSGTSGSYDEQYF.

CDR3 residues: CASSPWAGDNTEAFF. DNA for the CDR3: TGTGCCAGCTCACCATGGGCAGGGGATAACACTGAAGCTTTCTTT. V usage is TRBV18 and J usage is TRBJ1-1, with D perhaps matching TRBD1 (6 bases). The CDR3 consists of 15 residues. Germline CDR1 reads KGHSH; CDR2 reads LQKENI. V was cut by 2 bases and J by 2 bases, with 12 bases left in between.

The chain combines TRBV12-3 or TRBV12-4 with TRBJ1-1; 7 bases map to TRBD1. Unmatched junction bases numbered 19, after V lost 8 bases and J lost 7 bases. CDR3 length equals 16 residues. CDR3 sequence: CASVTKGAIRNGEAFF. As DNA, the CDR3 is TGTGCCAGCGTTACGAAGGGGGCGATTCGGAACGGTGAAGCTTTCTTT.

This clonotype was counted at least ten times. The gene calls are TRBV20-1 and TRBJ1-2; the D is unclear. Germline lookup yields CDR1 DFQATT and CDR2 SNEGSKA (reference sequence). CDR3 length: 11 amino acids. Trimming pared 5 bases from V and 3 bases from J, leaving 7 bases between. The DNA of the CDR3 is TGCAGTGCTCAACGGTACTATGGCTACACCTTC. Residues: CSAQRYYGYTF.

Ten or more counts support this clonotype. CDR3 loop: CASSFGDGETQYF. The DNA for the CDR3 is TGTGCCAGCAGCTTCGGGGATGGGGAGACCCAGTACTTC. The rearrangement joins TRBV7-2 to TRBJ2-5; TRBD2 might be the D (5 bases). The CDR3 runs to 13 residues. V dropped 3 bases and J dropped 5 bases, with 10 bases sitting between them. CDR1 and CDR2 (germline): SGHTA, FQGNSA. Complete variable domain (other parts from reference TRBV7-2 and TRBJ2-5): GAGVSQSPSNKVTEKGKDVELRCDPISGHTALYWYRQSLGQGLEFLIYFQGNSAPDKSGLPSDRFSAERTGGSVSTLTIQRTQQEDSAVYLCASSFGDGETQYFGPGTRLLVL.

The genes are TRBV3-2 and TRBJ2-5; the D segment call TRBD1 is taken from the table without a DNA check. TRBV3-2 is a pseudogene. CDR3 size: 14 residues. The CDR3 region has the DNA TGTGCCAGCCAAAGGACAGGGGATCGGGAGACCCAGTACTTC. Its translation: CASQRTGDRETQYF.

This clonotype was recorded a few times. The chain has TRBV6-9 and TRBJ1-5, with D tentatively TRBD1 (5 bases). This CDR3 is 13 amino acids long. Germline CDR1 and CDR2: MNHGY and SVAAGI. The V and J ends lost 3 bases and 7 bases respectively, with 10 bases between them. The CDR3 DNA is TGTGCCAGCAGTTACAGGGCTAGGCAGCCCCAGCATTTT. Its protein is CASSYRARQPQHF.

This clonotype has a handful of counts. The gene calls are TRBV15 and TRBJ2-7; TRBD2 agrees at 7 bases. Per germline, CDR1 LNHNV and CDR2 YYDKDF (reference sequence). Trimming cost V 4 bases and J 2 bases; bases outside gene matches: 5. This CDR3 has 14 residues. The CDR3 DNA reads TGTGCCACCAGCAAGGGGACTATTACCTACGAGCAGTACTTC. Residues: CATSKGTITYEQYF.

The table lists this clonotype with many counts. The chain is built from TRBV12-3 or TRBV12-4 and TRBJ1-2; D is possibly TRBD1 (5 bases). This CDR3 has 14 amino acids. The germline V and J ends were trimmed by 4 bases and 5 bases, with 14 bases remaining between them. DNA for the CDR3: TGTGCCAGCAGTTCCTCCCGGGCAGGGTATGGCTACACCTTC. It encodes CASSSSRAGYGYTF.

The chain couples TRBV7-2 to TRBJ2-7, with 7 positions matching TRBD2. The CDR3 is made up of 21 amino acids. Germline values: CDR1 SGHTA, CDR2 FQGNSA. The V and J ends lost 1 base and 7 bases, in that order; junction bases with no gene match: 28. CDR3 protein: CASSLGSLRGASGGLRMEQYF. The CDR3 DNA sequence: TGTGCCAGCAGCTTAGGGAGTTTAAGGGGTGCTAGCGGAGGACTACGAATGGAGCAGTACTTC.

There are a few counts of this clonotype. The chain has TRBV20-1 and TRBJ2-7; TRBD2 matches 8 bases. Germline CDR1 and CDR2: DFQATT and SNEGSKA (reference sequence). Germline trimming cut 3 bases from V and 3 bases from J; bases unmatched to any gene: 7. This CDR3 is built from 14 residues. CDR3 DNA sequence: TGCAGTGCTAGGAGGACTAGCCAAAACTACGAGCAGTACTTC. Protein: CSARRTSQNYEQYF.

The genes are TRBV6-1 and TRBJ1-5, with D maybe TRBD1 (5 bases). The CDR3 runs 16 residues. V dropped 2 bases and J dropped 3 bases, with 14 bases sitting between them. Germline V lookup: CDR1 MNHNS, CDR2 SASEGT. The CDR3 DNA reads as TGTGCCAGCAGTGAATCTGTAGGGGACCCCAATCAGCCCCAGCATTTT. Translation gives CASSESVGDPNQPQHF.

This clonotype was observed a few times. The genes are TRBV7-2 and TRBJ2-7, with D unresolved. The length of the CDR3 is 15 residues. CDR1 and CDR2 from the germline V gene are SGHTA and FQGNSA. The V end lost 4 bases, the J end lost 1 base, and 14 bases lay between the germline ends. The DNA of the CDR3 is TGTGCCAGCAGCTCCCCGGCCATTGGGTCCTACGAGCAGTACTTC. Amino acids: CASSSPAIGSYEQYF.

In its sample, this clonotype was seen a few times. The junction shows a germline mismatch at one end, possibly a read error. The chain couples TRBV28 to TRBJ2-7; D not certain. The CDR3 runs to 12 residues. Germline V gene sequence: CDR1 MDHEN, CDR2 SYDVKM. The CDR3 loop is CASSSPLSEQCF. CDR3 bases: TGTGCCAGCAGTTCCCCCCTGAGCGAGCAGTGCTTC. Full variable domain (rest looked up from reference TRBV28 and TRBJ2-7): DVKVTQSSRYLVKRTGEKVFLECVQDMDHENMFWYRQDPGLGLRLIYFSYDVKMKEKGDIPEGYSVSREKKERFSLILESASTNQTSMYLCASSSPLSEQCFGPGTRLTVT.

A remark on this clonotype: A read error is likely, as this CDR3 ends without the conserved phenylalanine or tryptophan. The chain recombines TRBV7-2 with TRBJ2-3; TRBD2 matches at 12 bases. J lost 5 bases, V lost 5 bases, and 8 bases had no gene match. The germline V gene encodes CDR1 SGHTA and CDR2 FQGNSA. This CDR3 is 16 amino acids long. The CDR3 sequence is CASSTGLAGSLDTQYL. The CDR3, as DNA: TGTGCCAGCAGCACAGGACTAGCGGGATCGTTAGATACGCAGTATCTT.

V and J are TRBV28 and TRBJ1-5, with D possibly TRBD1 on 5 matching bases. V lost 1 base and J 2 bases, leaving 9 bases between the germline ends. Germline V lookup: CDR1 MDHEN, CDR2 SYDVKM. The CDR3 extends over 15 amino acids. The CDR3 DNA is TGTGCCAGCAGTTTATCGGGGGATGGCAATCAGCCCCAGCATTTT. Protein sequence: CASSLSGDGNQPQHF.

At least ten counts were recorded for this clonotype. This sequence joins TRBV20-1 and TRBJ1-2; D might be TRBD1 (5 bases). The CDR3 sequence is 12 residues long. Trimming left V 2 bases short and J 7 bases short, with 11 bases between. Per germline, CDR1 DFQATT and CDR2 SNEGSKA (reference sequence). CDR3 region: CSARKGPIGYTF. CDR3 in DNA: TGCAGTGCTAGAAAGGGGCCCATTGGCTACACCTTC.